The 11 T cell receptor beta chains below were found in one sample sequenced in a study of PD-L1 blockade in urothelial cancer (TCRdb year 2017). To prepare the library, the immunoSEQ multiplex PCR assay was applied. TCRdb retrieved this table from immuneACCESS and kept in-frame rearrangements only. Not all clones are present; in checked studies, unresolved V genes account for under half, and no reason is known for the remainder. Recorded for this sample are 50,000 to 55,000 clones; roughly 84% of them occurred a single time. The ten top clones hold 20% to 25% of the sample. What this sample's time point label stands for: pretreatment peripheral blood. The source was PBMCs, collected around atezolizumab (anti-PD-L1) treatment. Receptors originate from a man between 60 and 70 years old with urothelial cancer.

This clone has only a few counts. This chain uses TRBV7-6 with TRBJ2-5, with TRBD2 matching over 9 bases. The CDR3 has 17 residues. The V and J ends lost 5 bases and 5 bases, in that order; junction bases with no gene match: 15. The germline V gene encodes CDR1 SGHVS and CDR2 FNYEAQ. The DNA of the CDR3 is TGTGCCAGCAGCCCAACCTGGGGGGCGGGAGGGGCGGAGACCCAGTACTTC. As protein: CASSPTWGAGGAETQYF. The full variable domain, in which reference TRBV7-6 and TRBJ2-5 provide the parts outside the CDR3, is GAGVSQSPRYKVTKRGQDVALRCDPISGHVSLYWYRQALGQGPEFLTYFNYEAQQDKSGLPNDRFSAERPEGSISTLTIQRTEQRDSAMYRCASSPTWGAGGAETQYFGPGTRLLVL.

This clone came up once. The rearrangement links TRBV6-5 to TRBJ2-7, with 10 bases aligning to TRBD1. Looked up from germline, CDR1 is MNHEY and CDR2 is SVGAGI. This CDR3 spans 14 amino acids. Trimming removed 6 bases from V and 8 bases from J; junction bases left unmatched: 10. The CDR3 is CASRSGTGAGQQYF. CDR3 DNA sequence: TGTGCCAGCAGGTCCGGGACAGGGGCAGGGCAGCAGTACTTC.

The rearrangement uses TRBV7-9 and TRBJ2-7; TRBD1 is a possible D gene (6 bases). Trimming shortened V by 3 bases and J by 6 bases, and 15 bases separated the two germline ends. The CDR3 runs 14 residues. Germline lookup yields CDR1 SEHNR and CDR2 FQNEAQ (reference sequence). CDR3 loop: CASSFTTGSAEQYF. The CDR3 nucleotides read TGTGCCAGCAGCTTCACTACAGGGTCGGCCGAGCAGTACTTC.

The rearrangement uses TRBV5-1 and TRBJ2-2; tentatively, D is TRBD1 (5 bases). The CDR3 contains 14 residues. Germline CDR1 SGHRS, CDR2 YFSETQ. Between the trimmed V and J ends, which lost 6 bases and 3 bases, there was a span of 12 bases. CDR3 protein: CASKQAGHTGELFF. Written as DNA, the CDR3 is TGCGCCAGCAAACAGGCAGGGCACACCGGGGAGCTGTTTTTT.

CDR3 bases: TGTGCCAGCAGTTTACAGGGGTTGCACGAGCAGTACTTC. It encodes CASSLQGLHEQYF. The rearrangement links TRBV25-1 to TRBJ2-7; 7 nucleotides line up with TRBD1. This CDR3 region has 13 residues. V shed 5 bases, J shed 5 bases, and the junction held 6 bases outside the gene matches. Germline values: CDR1 MGHDK, CDR2 SYGVNS.

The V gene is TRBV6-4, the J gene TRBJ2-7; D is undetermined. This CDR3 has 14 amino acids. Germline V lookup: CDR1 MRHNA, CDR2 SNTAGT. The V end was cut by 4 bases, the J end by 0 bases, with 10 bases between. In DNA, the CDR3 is TGTGCCAGCAGTGCCTTTAAGAGCTCCTACGAGCAGTACTTC. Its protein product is CASSAFKSSYEQYF.

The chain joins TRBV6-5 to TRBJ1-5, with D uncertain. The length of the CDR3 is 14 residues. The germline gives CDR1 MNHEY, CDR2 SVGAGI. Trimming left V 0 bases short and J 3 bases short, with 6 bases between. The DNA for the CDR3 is TGTGCCAGCAGTTACTCCGGGAACAATCAGCCCCAGCATTTT. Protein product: CASSYSGNNQPQHF.

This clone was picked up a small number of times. Here the CDR3 DNA reads TGTGCCAGCAGCTCCCAGCGGGATACGCAGTATTTT. This encodes CASSSQRDTQYF. The chain carries TRBV5-6 and TRBJ2-3; a possible D gene is TRBD2 (5 bases). The CDR3 spans 12 residues. CDR1 is SGHDT and CDR2 is YYEEEE in the germline V gene. V dropped 3 bases and J dropped 6 bases, with 8 bases sitting between them.

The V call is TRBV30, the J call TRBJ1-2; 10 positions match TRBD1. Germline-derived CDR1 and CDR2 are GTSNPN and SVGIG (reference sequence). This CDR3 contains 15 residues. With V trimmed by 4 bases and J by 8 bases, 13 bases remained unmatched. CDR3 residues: CAWTDRAGTGEGYTF. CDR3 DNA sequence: TGTGCCTGGACCGACCGAGCCGGGACAGGGGAAGGCTACACCTTC.

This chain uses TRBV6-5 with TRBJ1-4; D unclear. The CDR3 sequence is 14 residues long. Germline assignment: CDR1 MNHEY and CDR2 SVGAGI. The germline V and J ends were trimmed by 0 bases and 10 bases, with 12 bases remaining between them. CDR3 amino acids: CASSYSIETVKLFF. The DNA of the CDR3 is TGTGCCAGCAGTTACTCGATAGAAACAGTAAAACTGTTTTTT.

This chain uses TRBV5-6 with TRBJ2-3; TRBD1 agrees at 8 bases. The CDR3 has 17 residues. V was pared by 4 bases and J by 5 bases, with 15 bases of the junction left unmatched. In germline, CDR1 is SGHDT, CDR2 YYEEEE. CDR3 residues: CASSGMRGQGDIDTQYF. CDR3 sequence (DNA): TGTGCCAGCAGCGGGATGAGAGGACAGGGTGATATAGATACGCAGTATTTT.